These 19 T cell receptor beta chains were sequenced from one sample in a study of blood T cell repertoires in COVID-19. Data came from immunoSEQ multiplex PCR; TCRdb stores just in-frame clones and leaves some out. The repertoire includes just over 250,000 clones, around four fifths of them detected once, and 4.1% sits in the top ten. Material: PBMCs or T cells enriched from blood (not recorded which). The receptors shown here come from a man aged 30-40 years with acute COVID-19.

The rearrangement links TRBV3-1 (or the pseudogene TRBV3-2) to TRBJ2-2, with 7 bases aligning to TRBD1. V was pared by 4 bases and J by 0 bases, with 5 bases of the junction left unmatched. Per the germline V gene, CDR1 is LGHDT and CDR2 is YNNKEL (reference sequence). CDR3 length: 16 residues. DNA for the CDR3: TGTGCCAGCAGCCCCAAGGGGACAGCGAACACCGGGGAGCTGTTTTTT. Protein sequence: CASSPKGTANTGELFF.

This sequence joins TRBV4-1 and TRBJ1-2; D perhaps matches TRBD1 (6 bases). The CDR3 length is 15 residues. Germline-derived CDR1 and CDR2 are MGHRA and YSYEKL. The V end lost 3 bases, the J end lost 2 bases, and 13 bases lay between the germline ends. The CDR3 DNA reads TGCGCCAGCAGCCAGGGTCTCGGACAGAACTATGGCTACACCTTC. This codes for CASSQGLGQNYGYTF.

This rearrangement joins TRBV11-2 to TRBJ2-1; no clear D gene. The CDR3 covers 11 residues. Germline-derived CDR1 and CDR2 are SGHAT and FQNNGV. The germline V and J ends were trimmed by 1 base and 8 bases, with 3 bases remaining between them. Here the CDR3 reads CASSLVYEQFF. The CDR3 coding sequence is TGTGCCAGCAGCTTAGTCTATGAGCAGTTCTTC.

A few counts support this clone. This chain uses TRBV2 with TRBJ1-2; TRBD1 might be the D (5 bases). Looked up from germline, CDR1 is SNHLY and CDR2 is FYNNEI. The V end lost 4 bases, the J end lost 6 bases, and 21 bases lay between the germline ends. The length of the CDR3 is 16 residues. The CDR3, as DNA: TGTGCCAGCAGTGCGGTGGGGCTGGGGCGGACGGATGGCTACACCTTC. Encoded protein: CASSAVGLGRTDGYTF.

Here the CDR3 reads CASRRRADNSPLHF. DNA for the CDR3: TGTGCCAGCCGACGGAGGGCCGATAATTCACCCCTCCACTTT. The rearrangement joins TRBV27 to TRBJ1-6; D unresolved. V lost 8 bases to trimming and J lost 5 bases, with 13 bases between them. The CDR3 is made up of 14 amino acids. Germline V gives CDR1 MNHEY, CDR2 SMNVEV (reference sequence).

This chain connects TRBV5-4 to TRBJ1-1, with 8 nucleotides matching TRBD1. Losses at the gene ends were 3 bases for V and 7 bases for J; bases not matched to a gene: 8. The CDR3 loop spans 14 amino acids. Germline V CDR1 and CDR2: SGHNT, YYREEE (reference sequence). As DNA, the CDR3 is TGTGCCAGCAGCTGGGGGACAGGCAGCTTTGAAGCTTTCTTT. Translation: CASSWGTGSFEAFF.

As for this clone: One end of the junction does not line up with germline, which may come from a read error. The chain uses TRBV7-2 and TRBJ1-2; weak D call: TRBD1 (6 bases). In germline, CDR1 is SGHTA, CDR2 FQGNSA. The CDR3 is made up of 14 amino acids. CDR3 nucleotides: TGTGCCAGCAGCCCTTACGGCCAGGGGTATGTCTACACCTTC. Translation gives CASSPYGQGYVYTF.

The gene calls are TRBV5-1 and TRBJ2-1; no clear D. The germline V gene has CDR1 SGHRS and CDR2 YFSETQ. Trimming took 2 bases from V and 0 from J, leaving 6 bases between them. The CDR3 is made up of 14 amino acids. The CDR3 bases are TGCGCCAGCAGCTTACAGAGCTCCTACAATGAGCAGTTCTTC. Protein sequence: CASSLQSSYNEQFF. The whole variable domain, remainder taken from reference TRBV5-1 and TRBJ2-1, is KAGVTQTPRYLIKTRGQQVTLSCSPISGHRSVSWYQQTPGQGLQFLFEYFSETQRNKGNFPGRFSGRQFSNSRSEMNVSTLELGDSALYLCASSLQSSYNEQFFGPGTRLTVL.

The rearrangement links TRBV4-1 to TRBJ1-1; D unresolved. CDR3 size: 12 residues. The germline CDR1 and CDR2 sequences are MGHRA and YSYEKL. Trimming left V 4 bases short and J 8 bases short, with 11 bases between. The DNA for the CDR3 is TGCGCCAGCAGCCTGTACAGTGGAGAAGCTTTCTTT. As protein: CASSLYSGEAFF.

V gene TRBV3-1 (or the pseudogene TRBV3-2) combines with J gene TRBJ2-7; 7 bases line up with TRBD1. Germline lookup yields CDR1 LGHDT and CDR2 YNNKEL (reference sequence). Trimming cost V 0 bases and J 4 bases; bases outside gene matches: 3. The CDR3 covers 14 residues. The CDR3 protein is CASSQERTGYEQYV. The DNA of the CDR3 is TGTGCCAGCAGCCAAGAAAGGACAGGATACGAGCAGTACGTC.

V usage is TRBV29-1 and J usage is TRBJ2-1, with 14 bases matching TRBD2. J gave up 9 bases and V 0 bases, and 13 bases lay outside the gene matches. Germline values: CDR1 SQVTM, CDR2 ANQGSEA. This CDR3 has 18 residues. Here the CDR3 reads CSVEDPRLAGGPSGEQFF. As DNA, the CDR3 is TGCAGCGTTGAAGATCCCCGACTAGCGGGAGGGCCCTCGGGTGAGCAGTTCTTC.

The rearrangement joins TRBV13 to TRBJ2-1; 7 bases match TRBD2. This CDR3 has 17 amino acids. Germline values: CDR1 PRHDT, CDR2 FYEKMQ (reference sequence). The ends lost 0 bases at V and 0 bases at J; junction bases unmatched: 5. The CDR3 reads CASSLGPRGSSYNEQFF. DNA for the CDR3: TGTGCCAGCAGCTTAGGCCCGCGGGGGAGCTCCTACAATGAGCAGTTCTTC.

This chain links TRBV11-2 with TRBJ2-7; D unclear. Germline loops: CDR1 SGHAT, CDR2 FQNNGV. CDR3 length: 13 amino acids. Trimming cost V 1 base and J 4 bases, with 8 bases left between them. CDR3 sequence (DNA): TGTGCCAGCAGCTTAGCCGACAAGTACGAGCAGTACGTC. It yields the protein CASSLADKYEQYV.

The V call is TRBV5-6, the J call TRBJ1-4; unclear D gene. Per germline, CDR1 SGHDT and CDR2 YYEEEE. With 0 bases removed from V and 6 bases from J, the gap between germline ends came to 9 bases. This CDR3 region has 14 residues. CDR3 sequence: CASSLDSTYEKLFF. DNA of the CDR3: TGTGCCAGCAGCTTGGACAGTACTTATGAAAAACTGTTTTTT.

DNA of the CDR3: TGTGCCAGCAGCTTAGACGGTCCTCAGCCCCAGCATTTT. It is translated as CASSLDGPQPQHF. The chain employs TRBV7-9 and TRBJ1-5, with unresolved D. Germline lookup yields CDR1 SEHNR and CDR2 FQNEAQ (reference sequence). This CDR3 is built from 13 residues. V was cut by 1 base and J by 6 bases, with 7 bases left in between. The full variable domain, rest sourced from reference TRBV7-9 and TRBJ1-5, is DTGVSQNPRHKITKRGQNVTFRCDPISEHNRLYWYRQTLGQGPEFLTYFQNEAQLEKSRLLSDRFSAERPKGSFSTLEIQRTEQGDSAMYLCASSLDGPQPQHFGDGTRLSIL.

This clone was counted a single time. The genes are TRBV7-8 and TRBJ1-4; 9 bases agree with TRBD1. J was trimmed by 0 bases and V by 0 bases; bases with no gene match: 5. Germline-derived CDR1 and CDR2 are SGHVS and FQNEAQ. The CDR3 is made up of 18 amino acids. The CDR3 nucleotides read TGTGCCAGCAGCTTAGCCGGACAGGGGTTTTCAACTAATGAAAAACTGTTTTTT. This sequence encodes CASSLAGQGFSTNEKLFF.

This clone was seen a few times. This chain links TRBV11-2 with TRBJ2-3; TRBD2 is a possible D gene (6 bases). CDR1 is SGHAT, CDR2 FQNNGV, per germline. The CDR3 is 15 amino acids. V lost 2 bases to trimming and J lost 4 bases, with 13 bases between them. CDR3 nucleotide sequence: TGTGCCAGCAGCTTACGAGTAGCGGACGCAGATACGCAGTATTTT. Residues: CASSLRVADADTQYF.

A single count supports this clone. V usage is TRBV5-1 and J usage is TRBJ2-5; D might be TRBD1 (6 bases). The germline V and J ends were trimmed by 2 bases and 4 bases, with 15 bases remaining between them. The CDR3 loop spans 15 amino acids. Germline V CDR1 and CDR2: SGHRS, YFSETQ. The CDR3 nucleotides are TGCGCCAGCAGCTTTGAAGGGGGTCGATCAGAGACCCAGTACTTC. The encoded protein is CASSFEGGRSETQYF.

The gene calls are TRBV29-1 and TRBJ2-5, with 7 bases that match TRBD1. Germline-derived CDR1 and CDR2 are SQVTM and ANQGSEA. The CDR3 covers 11 residues. J lost 5 bases, V lost 7 bases, and 4 bases had no gene match. CDR3 residues: CSGQGFETQYF. CDR3 DNA: TGCAGCGGACAGGGTTTTGAGACCCAGTACTTC.